Presented here are 23 T cell receptor beta chains from one specimen sequenced in a study of CD8 T cells in Susac syndrome. The RNA input was roughly 0.45 to 1 ug, and it was reverse transcribed with random hexamers. Each CDR3 protein is one row after TCRdb ran MiXCR on the immunoSEQ multiplex PCR reads. This table has around 150,000 distinct CDR3 sequences, approximately 96% appearing once. Sequenced material: CD4+ T cells from PBMCs. These receptors originate from a human donor with Susac syndrome.

V and J are TRBV15 and TRBJ2-3, with 12 nucleotides matching TRBD2. With V trimmed by 3 bases and J by 3 bases, 10 bases remained unmatched. The CDR3 is made up of 18 amino acids. CDR1 is LNHNV, CDR2 YYDKDF, per germline (reference sequence). The CDR3 DNA follows: TGTGCCACCAGCAGGGGATATGGACTAGCGGGGAGAACAGATACGCAGTATTTT. Residues: CATSRGYGLAGRTDTQYF.

CDR3 region: CASSPTGSSYNEQFF. The CDR3 DNA sequence: TGTGCCAGCAGCCCCACAGGTAGCTCCTACAATGAGCAGTTCTTC. The V gene is TRBV12-3 or TRBV12-4, the J gene TRBJ2-1; D is perhaps TRBD1 (5 bases). Between the trimmed V and J ends, which lost 6 bases and 0 bases, there was a span of 12 bases. The CDR3 extends over 15 amino acids.

The V gene is TRBV7-8, the J gene TRBJ2-3; D is unresolved. The germline V and J ends were trimmed by 5 bases and 8 bases, with 14 bases remaining between them. Looked up from germline, CDR1 is SGHVS and CDR2 is FQNEAQ. The length of the CDR3 is 13 residues. The CDR3 region is CASSPQTLGTQYF. The CDR3 DNA sequence: TGTGCCAGCAGCCCCCAGACCCTTGGTACGCAGTATTTT.

In its sample, this clonotype was seen once. The chain joins TRBV5-1 to TRBJ1-1; D not resolved. Trimming shortened V by 4 bases and J by 1 base, and 8 bases separated the two germline ends. Germline V lookup: CDR1 SGHRS, CDR2 YFSETQ. The CDR3 has 13 amino acids. The CDR3 here is CASSTTQNTEAFF. CDR3 bases: TGCGCCAGCAGCACAACACAGAACACTGAAGCTTTCTTT.

CDR3 sequence: CASGYALRGLGEQFF. The CDR3 bases are TGTGCTAGTGGTTACGCTCTCAGGGGGCTCGGGGAGCAGTTCTTC. V and J are TRBV12-5 and TRBJ2-1, with 8 bases matching TRBD1. V was clipped by 4 bases and J by 10 bases; unmatched bases: 12. The CDR3 contains 15 residues. Germline V gene sequence: CDR1 LGHNT, CDR2 FRNRAP.

The chain carries TRBV4-2 and TRBJ1-2; D uncertain. The V end lost 0 bases, the J end lost 7 bases, and 15 bases lay between the germline ends. The CDR3 has 15 amino acids. CDR1 is LGHNA and CDR2 is YNFKEQ in the germline V gene. The CDR3 bases are TGTGCCAGCAGCCAAGACGGTGACATTTCTGTTGGCTACACCTTC. This gives the protein CASSQDGDISVGYTF.

V is TRBV20-1 and J is TRBJ2-1, with TRBD1 matching 8 bases. CDR3 length: 16 residues. With V trimmed by 8 bases and J by 5 bases, 17 bases remained unmatched. Germline assignment: CDR1 DFQATT and CDR2 SNEGSKA (reference sequence). CDR3 coding DNA: TGCAGTATAAAACACGCCAGGGGGCGGGCGAACAATGAGCAGTTCTTC. Its translation: CSIKHARGRANNEQFF.

This chain connects TRBV5-1 to TRBJ2-2, with D possibly matching TRBD2 (5 bases). The V gene lost 4 bases and the J gene lost 3 bases, with 7 bases spanning the gap. CDR1 is SGHRS and CDR2 is YFSETQ in the germline V gene. This CDR3 comprises 13 residues. The CDR3 here is CASSPADTGELFF. In DNA form, the CDR3 reads TGCGCCAGCAGCCCAGCGGACACCGGGGAGCTGTTTTTT.

CDR3 region: CSARAGLDGYTF. In DNA, the CDR3 is TGCAGTGCTAGGGCTGGGTTGGATGGCTACACCTTC. The chain links TRBV20-1 to TRBJ1-2, with D unresolved. This CDR3 is built from 12 residues. Germline lookup yields CDR1 DFQATT and CDR2 SNEGSKA (reference sequence). Trimming stripped 3 bases from V and 6 bases from J, with 11 bases between.

This clonotype was seen a single time. This chain joins TRBV9 and TRBJ2-2, with unresolved D. This CDR3 comprises 14 residues. Per germline, CDR1 SGDLS and CDR2 YYNGEE. Trimming stripped 3 bases from V and 0 bases from J, with 6 bases between. CDR3 amino acids: CASSDPTNTGELFF. CDR3 DNA sequence: TGTGCCAGCAGCGACCCCACGAACACCGGGGAGCTGTTTTTT.

This clonotype has only one observation. The chain joins TRBV4-2 to TRBJ2-7, with 7 bases identical to TRBD2. The ends lost 1 base at V and 5 bases at J; junction bases unmatched: 8. CDR1 and CDR2 (germline): LGHNA, YNFKEQ. CDR3 length equals 15 residues. CDR3 nucleotide sequence: TGTGCCAGCAGCCAAGCCTCTAGCGGAGGTAACGAGCAGTACTTC. Amino acids: CASSQASSGGNEQYF.

The V gene is TRBV20-1, the J gene TRBJ2-7; 9 bases align to TRBD1. CDR1 and CDR2 from the germline V gene are DFQATT and SNEGSKA (reference sequence). Trimming at V came to 0 bases and at J to 2 bases, leaving 11 bases not matched to a gene. The length of the CDR3 is 17 residues. DNA of the CDR3: TGCAGTGCTAGAGATAGCAAGTGGACAGGGGAGACCTACGAGCAGTACTTC. Amino acids: CSARDSKWTGETYEQYF.

The J gene is TRBJ1-6, the V gene TRBV20-1; TRBD1 agrees at 10 bases. The CDR3 covers 15 residues. The J segment lost 9 bases and the V segment lost 4 bases, leaving 9 bases of the junction unmatched. Germline-derived CDR1 and CDR2 are DFQATT and SNEGSKA (reference sequence). CDR3 in DNA: TGCAGTGCTAAGCCACCGGGACAGGGGATTTCACCCCTCCACTTT. It codes for CSAKPPGQGISPLHF.

The chain couples TRBV4-2 to TRBJ2-1; 8 nucleotides line up with TRBD1. The V segment lost 4 bases and the J segment 4 bases; nucleotides outside the gene matches: 18. The CDR3 covers 19 residues. The germline V gene has CDR1 LGHNA and CDR2 YNFKEQ. CDR3 loop: CASSLLLTAGTGQYNEQFF. The CDR3 DNA reads TGTGCCAGCAGCCTTCTACTAACAGCCGGGACAGGACAATACAATGAGCAGTTCTTC.

The chain links TRBV3-1 to TRBJ1-3; D is unclear. V was shortened by 1 base and J by 2 bases, with 6 bases between the two germline ends. Germline CDR1 LGHDT, CDR2 YNNKEL (reference sequence). The CDR3 covers 14 residues. CDR3: CASSQGTAGNTIYF. CDR3 coding DNA: TGTGCCAGCAGCCAAGGGACGGCTGGAAACACCATATATTTT.

V usage is TRBV15 and J usage is TRBJ2-1; TRBD1 is a possible D gene (7 bases). V gave up 1 base and J gave up 4 bases, with 20 bases separating them. The CDR3 covers 18 residues. Germline assignment: CDR1 LNHNV and CDR2 YYDKDF (reference sequence). The CDR3 protein is CATSRAGAGGSSYNEQFF. The DNA for the CDR3 is TGTGCCACCAGCAGAGCGGGGGCAGGGGGGTCTAGTTACAATGAGCAGTTCTTC.

This clonotype came up once. The chain couples TRBV3-1 to TRBJ1-5; D is unresolved. The CDR3 covers 13 residues. The germline V and J ends were trimmed by 2 bases and 6 bases, with 8 bases remaining between them. Germline CDR1 and CDR2: LGHDT and YNNKEL (reference sequence). CDR3 amino acids: CASSQHRGQPQHF. The CDR3 coding sequence is TGTGCCAGCAGCCAACATCGGGGTCAGCCCCAGCATTTT. The entire variable domain, with the rest obtained from reference TRBV3-1 and TRBJ1-5, is as follows: DTAVSQTPKYLVTQMGNDKSIKCEQNLGHDTMYWYKQDSKKFLKIMFSYNNKELIINETVPNRFSPKSPDKAHLNLHINSLELGDSAVYFCASSQHRGQPQHFGDGTRLSIL.

The gene calls are TRBV11-2 and TRBJ2-1; TRBD2 matches at 10 bases. The CDR3 runs 17 residues. The ends lost 2 bases at V and 8 bases at J; junction bases unmatched: 12. Per germline, CDR1 SGHAT and CDR2 FQNNGV. CDR3 protein: CASSLNSGLAGVHEQFF. As DNA, the CDR3 is TGTGCCAGCAGCTTAAACAGCGGGCTAGCGGGAGTCCATGAGCAGTTCTTC.

The J gene is TRBJ1-1, the V gene TRBV3-1; TRBD1 is a possible D gene (5 bases). Per germline, CDR1 LGHDT and CDR2 YNNKEL (reference sequence). This CDR3 spans 13 amino acids. V lost 5 bases and J lost 10, with 17 bases in between. The CDR3 reads CASSSSKGSGAFF. CDR3 nucleotides: TGTGCCAGCAGCTCCTCGAAGGGGTCAGGAGCTTTCTTT.

The chain uses TRBV20-1 and TRBJ2-3, with a weak D call TRBD1 (5 bases). V was shortened by 3 bases and J by 1 base, with 11 bases between the two germline ends. Germline assignment: CDR1 DFQATT and CDR2 SNEGSKA (reference sequence). The CDR3 covers 14 residues. This CDR3 reads CSASPRARTDTQYF. DNA for the CDR3: TGCAGTGCTAGCCCCAGGGCCCGCACAGATACGCAGTATTTT.

The V gene is TRBV25-1, the J gene TRBJ2-2; 12 nucleotides agree with TRBD2. The CDR3 loop spans 15 amino acids. V shed 5 bases and J 6 bases; nucleotides not matched to a gene: 4. Germline values: CDR1 MGHDK, CDR2 SYGVNS. The CDR3 sequence is CASSKTSGSAGELFF. The DNA of the CDR3 is TGTGCCAGCAGTAAGACTAGCGGGAGCGCCGGGGAGCTGTTTTTT.

The chain recombines TRBV15 with TRBJ2-5; 8 nucleotides agree with TRBD1. J was trimmed by 1 base and V by 3 bases; bases with no gene match: 7. Germline V gives CDR1 LNHNV, CDR2 YYDKDF (reference sequence). The CDR3 totals 16 residues. CDR3 residues: CATSSGQGGVQETQYF. The CDR3 DNA reads as TGTGCCACCAGCAGCGGACAGGGCGGCGTCCAAGAGACCCAGTACTTC.

This chain connects TRBV3-1 to TRBJ1-2, with no clear D. Trimming pared 4 bases from V and 13 bases from J, leaving 7 bases between. Germline loops: CDR1 LGHDT, CDR2 YNNKEL (reference sequence). This CDR3 comprises 9 residues. CDR3 bases: TGTGCCAGCAGCCCACCGCCCACCTTC. It codes for CASSPPPTF.